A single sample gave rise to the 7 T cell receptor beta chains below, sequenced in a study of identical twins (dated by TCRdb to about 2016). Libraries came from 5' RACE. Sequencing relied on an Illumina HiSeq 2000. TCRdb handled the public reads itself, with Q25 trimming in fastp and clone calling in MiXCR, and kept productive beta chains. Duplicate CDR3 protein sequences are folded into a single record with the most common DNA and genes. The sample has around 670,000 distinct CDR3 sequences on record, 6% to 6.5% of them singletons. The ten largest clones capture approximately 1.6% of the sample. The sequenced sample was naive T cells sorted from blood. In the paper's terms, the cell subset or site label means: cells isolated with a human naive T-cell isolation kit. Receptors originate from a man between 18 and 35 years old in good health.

The CDR3 DNA reads as TGTGCCAGCAGCTTAACAGCGGGAGGCCGTATAGATACGCAGTATTTT. Amino acids: CASSLTAGGRIDTQYF. The chain has TRBV11-2 and TRBJ2-3, with TRBD2 identical over 9 bases. In germline, CDR1 is SGHAT, CDR2 FQNNGV. This CDR3 has 16 amino acids. The ends lost 2 bases at V and 5 bases at J; junction bases unmatched: 8. Full variable domain (remainder filled in from reference TRBV11-2 and TRBJ2-3): EAGVAQSPRYKIIEKRQSVAFWCNPISGHATLYWYQQILGQGPKLLIQFQNNGVVDDSQLPKDRFSAERLKGVDSTLKIQPAKLEDSAVYLCASSLTAGGRIDTQYFGPGTRLTVL.

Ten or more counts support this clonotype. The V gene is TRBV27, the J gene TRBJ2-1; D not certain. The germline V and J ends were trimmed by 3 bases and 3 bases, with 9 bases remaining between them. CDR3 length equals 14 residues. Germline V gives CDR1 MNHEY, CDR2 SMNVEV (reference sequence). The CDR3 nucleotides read TGTGCCAGCAGTTTTTCGCGTGTCTACAATGAGCAGTTCTTC. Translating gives CASSFSRVYNEQFF.

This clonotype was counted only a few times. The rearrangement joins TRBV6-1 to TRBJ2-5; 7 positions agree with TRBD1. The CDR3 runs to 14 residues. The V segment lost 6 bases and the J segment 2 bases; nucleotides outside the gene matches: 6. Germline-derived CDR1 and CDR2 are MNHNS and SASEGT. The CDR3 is CASRTGQTQETQYF. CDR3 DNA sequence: TGTGCCAGCAGGACGGGACAGACTCAAGAGACCCAGTACTTC.

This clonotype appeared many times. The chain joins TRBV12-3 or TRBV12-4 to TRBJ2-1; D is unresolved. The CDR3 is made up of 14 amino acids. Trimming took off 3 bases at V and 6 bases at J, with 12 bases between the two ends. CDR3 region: CASSLWGFGNEQFF. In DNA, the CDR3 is TGTGCCAGCAGTTTGTGGGGATTCGGCAATGAGCAGTTCTTC.

The CDR3 protein is CASSPARGGFQETQYF. In DNA form, the CDR3 reads TGCGCCAGCAGCCCCGCACGGGGGGGATTCCAAGAGACCCAGTACTTC. V usage is TRBV5-1 and J usage is TRBJ2-5, with 8 bases aligning to TRBD2. CDR3 length: 16 residues. Germline V gene sequence: CDR1 SGHRS, CDR2 YFSETQ. V gave up 4 bases and J gave up 1 base; unmatched junction bases: 9.

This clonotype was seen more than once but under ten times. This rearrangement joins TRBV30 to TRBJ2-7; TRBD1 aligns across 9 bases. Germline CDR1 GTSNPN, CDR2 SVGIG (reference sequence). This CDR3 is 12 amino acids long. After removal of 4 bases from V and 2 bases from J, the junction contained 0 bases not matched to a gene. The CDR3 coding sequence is TGTGCCTGGAACAGGGGGCCCTACGAGCAGTACTTC. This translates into CAWNRGPYEQYF.

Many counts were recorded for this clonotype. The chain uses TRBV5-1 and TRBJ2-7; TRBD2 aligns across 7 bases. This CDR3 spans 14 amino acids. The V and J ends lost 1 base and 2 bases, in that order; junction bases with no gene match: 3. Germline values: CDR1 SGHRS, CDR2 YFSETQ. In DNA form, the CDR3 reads TGCGCCAGCAGCTTGTGGGGGGGAGCCTACGAGCAGTACTTC. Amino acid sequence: CASSLWGGAYEQYF.